These 9 T cell receptor beta chains originate from one sample sequenced in a study of cytomegalovirus exposure and HLA in healthy donors. PCR was performed using 60 Vbeta and 13 Jbeta primers. Profiled with immunoSEQ multiplex PCR; TCRdb holds only in-frame clones, not every one. The table shows around 100,000 clones, with about 66% occurring only once. The specimen was PBMCs. All receptors come from a man aged 30 to 45 in good health and CMV-seronegative.

The chain uses TRBV18 and TRBJ1-4, with 8 bases fitting TRBD1. The CDR3 runs 13 residues. Germline V CDR1 and CDR2: KGHSH, LQKENI. V was pared by 10 bases and J by 8 bases, with 9 bases of the junction left unmatched. As DNA, the CDR3 is TGTGCCACGACAGGGGATTATTCCGAAAAACTGTTTTTT. This encodes CATTGDYSEKLFF.

J is TRBJ2-7 and V is TRBV5-4; perhaps TRBD1 as D (5 bases). V lost 4 bases and J 4 bases, leaving 6 bases between the germline ends. There are 11 residues in the CDR3. From germline, CDR1 is SGHNT and CDR2 YYREEE (reference sequence). CDR3 nucleotides: TGTGCCAGCAGCGACAGTTACGAGCAGTACTTC. It is translated as CASSDSYEQYF.

This clone was recorded only once. The genes are TRBV29-1 and TRBJ2-1, with TRBD1 matching over 10 bases. V lost 6 bases and J lost 9; bases outside the gene matches: 11. This CDR3 comprises 14 residues. CDR1 and CDR2 from the germline V gene are SQVTM and ANQGSEA. The CDR3 nucleotides are TGCAGCGTCCACAGGACAGGGGGGGTAGGTGAGCAGTTCTTC. This gives the protein CSVHRTGGVGEQFF.

This clone was counted a few times. This CDR3 is CATSQVNTEAFF. CDR3 sequence (DNA): TGTGCCACCAGTCAGGTGAACACTGAAGCTTTCTTT. The chain carries TRBV15 and TRBJ1-1, with D hard to call. Trimming pared 6 bases from V and 0 bases from J, leaving 5 bases between. This CDR3 has 12 residues. Looked up from germline, CDR1 is LNHNV and CDR2 is YYDKDF (reference sequence).

The chain uses TRBV29-1 and TRBJ2-7; 7 nucleotides line up with TRBD2. Looked up from germline, CDR1 is SQVTM and CDR2 is ANQGSEA. The CDR3 length is 13 residues. V was pared by 6 bases and J by 2 bases, with 7 bases of the junction left unmatched. CDR3 amino acids: CSVEGSGTYEQYF. CDR3 sequence (DNA): TGCAGCGTGGAGGGCAGCGGGACCTACGAGCAGTACTTC.

The V gene is TRBV5-6, the J gene TRBJ2-7; 12 bases match TRBD1. J lost 6 bases, V lost 2 bases, and 3 bases had no gene match. Germline CDR1 SGHDT, CDR2 YYEEEE. The CDR3 is 14 amino acids. The DNA for the CDR3 is TGTGCCAGCAGCTTCGGGACAGGGGGCATCGAGCAGTACTTC. Translation gives CASSFGTGGIEQYF. Drawing the rest from reference TRBV5-6 and TRBJ2-7, the complete variable domain is DAGVTQSPTHLIKTRGQQVTLRCSPKSGHDTVSWYQQALGQGPQFIFQYYEEEERQRGNFPDRFSGHQFPNYSSELNVNALLLGDSALYLCASSFGTGGIEQYFGPGTRLTVT.

The chain links TRBV5-4 to TRBJ1-1; no firm D call. Per the germline V gene, CDR1 is SGHNT and CDR2 is YYREEE (reference sequence). There are 14 residues in the CDR3. Trimming removed 4 bases at V and 1 base at J, with 11 bases between. The CDR3 loop reads CASSVRSGNTEAFF. For the CDR3, the DNA is TGTGCCAGCAGCGTAAGATCCGGGAACACTGAAGCTTTCTTT.

This clone was picked up a small number of times. This rearrangement joins TRBV6-5 to TRBJ2-3; D is possibly TRBD2 (5 bases). V was cut by 0 bases and J by 2 bases, with 9 bases left in between. The length of the CDR3 is 15 residues. Germline V gene sequence: CDR1 MNHEY, CDR2 SVGAGI. The CDR3 nucleotides read TGTGCCAGCAGTTACTCTCAGCGGCCCACAGATACGCAGTATTTT. Its protein is CASSYSQRPTDTQYF.

The chain carries TRBV29-1 and TRBJ1-1; no clear D. Germline loops: CDR1 SQVTM, CDR2 ANQGSEA. CDR3 length: 13 residues. V was cut by 5 bases and J by 4 bases, with 14 bases left in between. As DNA, the CDR3 is TGCAGCGTTCCCCGGGTCGCCGGCACTGAAGCTTTCTTT. Protein product: CSVPRVAGTEAFF.